This T cell receptor beta chain originates from a study of T cells in Graves' hyperthyroidism and ophthalmopathy. When ophthalmopathy did not progress within 18 months, Graves' hyperthyroidism was considered stable. Newly diagnosed hyperthyroidism patients aged 18 to 65 years had disease lasting under 2 months. Diagnoses rested on clinical symptoms, serum thyroxine and TRAb, thyroid ultrasound and orbital computed tomography. RNA transcripts provided the source from which TCR beta CDR3 regions were amplified. RT-PCR in the first round (using the HTBI primer set) targeted the TCR CDR3. A single record per CDR3 protein comes from TCRdb applying MiXCR to the multiplex PCR reads. The table shows approximately 430,000 distinct CDR3 sequences, with approximately 14% occurring only once. This TCR derives from a woman younger than 35 with Graves' hyperthyroidism. The specimen was blood.

CDR3 sequence (DNA): TGTGCCAGCAGCTCGCATGGGGCTAATAATGAAAAACTGTTTTTT. Translation gives CASSSHGANNEKLFF. The rearrangement uses TRBV7-9 and TRBJ1-4, with D tentatively TRBD1 (5 bases). Germline V gives CDR1 SEHNR, CDR2 FQNEAQ (reference sequence). This CDR3 has 15 amino acids. Trimming removed 4 bases at V and 4 bases at J, with 13 bases between.